This TCR beta chain was obtained from a study of cytomegalovirus exposure and HLA in healthy donors. Study outcomes and limitations: Testing in vitro showed a few CMV-associated chains specific for CMV antigens. TCR beta sequences reportedly predicted the HLA-A and HLA-B alleles of most subjects accurately. Sequencing likely generated an artifact that appeared as a cluster of highly shared sequence variants.

This CDR3 is built from 17 residues. CDR1 is MNHEY, CDR2 SMNVEV, per germline (reference sequence). J was trimmed by 4 bases and V by 4 bases; bases with no gene match: 9. Points on this clone: The antigen remains unidentified.

Use of 60 Vbeta and 13 Jbeta primers characterized the PCR. Using immunoSEQ multiplex PCR, the repertoire was profiled, and TCRdb retains in-frame clones only, with some absent. Of roughly 100,000 clones listed, approximately 64% were seen once; the top ten hold around 5%. This sequence was found in a human donor in good health. The V and J genes are TRBV27 and TRBJ2-3, with TRBD2 matching over 12 bases. Sequencing was done on a sample of PBMCs. CDR3 in amino acids: CASSSPRLAGDADTQYF. CDR3 DNA sequence: TGTGCCAGCAGTTCCCCCCGACTAGCGGGAGATGCAGATACGCAGTATTTT.